A single sample gave rise to the 11 T cell receptor beta chains below, sequenced in a study of OX40 agonist ivuxolimab in advanced cancers. Profiling relied on immunoSEQ multiplex PCR, and the TCRdb table lists in-frame clones only, not all of them. The sample includes tens of thousands of clones, roughly three quarters of them seen just once. The sequences come from CD4+ or CD8+ T cells sorted from blood, collected in a trial of the OX40 agonist ivuxolimab. Receptors originate from an adult with an advanced solid tumor such as melanoma, head and neck, liver or kidney cancer.

This chain connects TRBV19 to TRBJ2-1, with a possible D match to TRBD1 (6 bases). Germline V gene lookup returns CDR1 LNHDA and CDR2 SQIVND (reference sequence). Trimming removed 4 bases from V and 4 bases from J, with 14 bases in between. CDR3 length equals 15 residues. CDR3 residues: CASSKKRQVYNEQFF. The CDR3 DNA sequence: TGTGCCAGTAGTAAGAAAAGACAGGTGTACAATGAGCAGTTCTTC.

This chain joins TRBV5-1 and TRBJ2-2; TRBD2 aligns across 9 bases. Germline CDR1 reads SGHRS; CDR2 reads YFSETQ. V shed 0 bases and J 7 bases; nucleotides not matched to a gene: 4. The CDR3 totals 15 residues. CDR3 in amino acids: CASSLELAGSGELFF. CDR3 nucleotides: TGCGCCAGCAGCTTGGAACTAGCGGGTAGCGGGGAGCTGTTTTTT.

The J gene is TRBJ2-7, the V gene TRBV10-2; D is perhaps TRBD1 or TRBD2 (7 bases each). The CDR3 covers 13 residues. The germline CDR1 and CDR2 sequences are WSHSY and SAAADI. The ends were cut back, 6 bases at V and 7 bases at J, with 16 bases in the middle. The CDR3 region is CASSGTTRGEQYF. In DNA form, the CDR3 reads TGCGCCAGCAGCGGGACTACCAGGGGGGAGCAGTACTTC.

This rearrangement joins TRBV7-8 to TRBJ1-1; D unclear. The germline V gene has CDR1 SGHVS and CDR2 FQNEAQ. The ends were cut back, 1 base at V and 0 bases at J, with 6 bases in the middle. The CDR3 length is 14 residues. This CDR3 is CASSLVAVNTEAFF. CDR3 DNA: TGTGCCAGCAGCTTAGTGGCAGTGAACACTGAAGCTTTCTTT.

The rearrangement uses TRBV7-2 and TRBJ1-1, with TRBD1 matching 9 bases. V trimming: 4 bases; J trimming: 11 bases; junction bases outside the gene matches: 8. The CDR3 contains 13 residues. The V gene's germline CDR1 is SGHTA and CDR2 FQGNSA. The CDR3 protein is CASSSGDRVDAFF. CDR3 in DNA: TGTGCCAGCAGCTCCGGGGACAGGGTTGACGCTTTCTTT.

J is TRBJ2-5 and V is TRBV6-4; TRBD1 or TRBD2 may be the D gene (5 bases each). The CDR3 consists of 15 residues. V lost 5 bases and J 1 base, leaving 14 bases between the germline ends. Per germline, CDR1 MRHNA and CDR2 SNTAGT. The CDR3 region has the DNA TGTGCCAGCAGTCAGGAATTTGGGGGCCAAGAGACCCAGTACTTC. Translating gives CASSQEFGGQETQYF.

This chain connects TRBV7-9 to TRBJ2-7, with D possibly TRBD1 on 6 matching bases. V was pared by 5 bases and J by 2 bases, with 16 bases between. CDR3 length: 15 residues. Germline V gives CDR1 SEHNR, CDR2 FQNEAQ (reference sequence). CDR3 coding DNA: TGTGCCAGCAGCCCGCGCCTTCAGGGGACCTACGAGCAGTACTTC. Translated, it gives CASSPRLQGTYEQYF.

This clone is a singleton in its sample. V usage is TRBV15 and J usage is TRBJ2-1; TRBD1 matches 9 bases. J was trimmed by 9 bases and V by 5 bases; bases with no gene match: 11. From germline, CDR1 is LNHNV and CDR2 YYDKDF (reference sequence). This CDR3 region has 15 residues. The CDR3 region has the DNA TGTGCCACCAGCGCGGGTGGGACAGGGCTGGGTGAGCAGTTCTTC. It is translated as CATSAGGTGLGEQFF. Full variable domain (missing parts from reference TRBV15 and TRBJ2-1): DAMVIQNPRYQVTQFGKPVTLSCSQTLNHNVMYWYQQKSSQAPKLLFHYYDKDFNNEADTPDNFQSRRPNTSFCFLDIRSPGLGDTAMYLCATSAGGTGLGEQFFGPGTRLTVL.

The chain carries TRBV5-6 and TRBJ1-4; D is uncertain. V lost 4 bases, J lost 0 bases, and 7 bases lay in between. This CDR3 is 14 amino acids long. Germline V gene lookup returns CDR1 SGHDT and CDR2 YYEEEE. This CDR3 reads CASSRTSTNEKLFF. CDR3 DNA: TGTGCCAGCAGCCGGACTTCAACTAATGAAAAACTGTTTTTT. Full variable domain (rest looked up from reference TRBV5-6 and TRBJ1-4): DAGVTQSPTHLIKTRGQQVTLRCSPKSGHDTVSWYQQALGQGPQFIFQYYEEEERQRGNFPDRFSGHQFPNYSSELNVNALLLGDSALYLCASSRTSTNEKLFFGSGTQLSVL.

This clone was seen just once. The rearrangement uses TRBV19 and TRBJ2-7; a weak D match, TRBD1 (6 bases). The germline V and J ends were trimmed by 6 bases and 2 bases, with 14 bases remaining between them. Germline lookup yields CDR1 LNHDA and CDR2 SQIVND (reference sequence). CDR3 length: 14 residues. CDR3 coding DNA: TGTGCCAGTAGCCGTCCCGGACAGCCCTACGAGCAGTACTTC. Residues: CASSRPGQPYEQYF.

This chain links TRBV14 with TRBJ2-1; D is undetermined. CDR3 length: 11 amino acids. Trimming removed 4 bases at V and 8 bases at J, with 6 bases between. Germline V gives CDR1 SGHDN, CDR2 FVKESK. CDR3 sequence: CASSLRHEQFF. CDR3 DNA sequence: TGTGCCAGCAGCCTGAGACATGAGCAGTTCTTC.